This T cell receptor beta chain was sequenced for a study of cytomegalovirus exposure and HLA in healthy donors. Study background: The study's early data release held roughly 90 million unique TCRs from HLA-typed donors.

Vbeta (60) and Jbeta (13) primers were used in the PCR. Sequenced by immunoSEQ multiplex PCR; TCRdb stores in-frame clones only, minus some. This table holds over 70,000 clones, 76% found once. Note on this clone: Its antigen is undetermined.

The CDR3 sequence is 17 residues long. Regarding the study as a whole: Reportedly, TCR beta sequences accurately predicted HLA-A and HLA-B alleles in most subjects. Most TCR beta V segments were productive about 87% or about 30% of the time in an earlier analysis.

There were likely unrecorded immune exposures, though donors were nominally healthy when sampled. This TCR was recovered from a male donor in good health and CMV-seronegative. Sequencing was carried out using PBMCs. This chain uses TRBV21-1 with TRBJ2-7; the D call of TRBD2 is as the table states it, not checked on the DNA. TRBV21-1 is a known pseudogene. CDR3 loop: CASSNLRLAGETYEQYF. In nucleotides, the CDR3 is TGTGCCAGCAGCAACTTAAGACTAGCGGGGGAGACCTACGAGCAGTACTTC.